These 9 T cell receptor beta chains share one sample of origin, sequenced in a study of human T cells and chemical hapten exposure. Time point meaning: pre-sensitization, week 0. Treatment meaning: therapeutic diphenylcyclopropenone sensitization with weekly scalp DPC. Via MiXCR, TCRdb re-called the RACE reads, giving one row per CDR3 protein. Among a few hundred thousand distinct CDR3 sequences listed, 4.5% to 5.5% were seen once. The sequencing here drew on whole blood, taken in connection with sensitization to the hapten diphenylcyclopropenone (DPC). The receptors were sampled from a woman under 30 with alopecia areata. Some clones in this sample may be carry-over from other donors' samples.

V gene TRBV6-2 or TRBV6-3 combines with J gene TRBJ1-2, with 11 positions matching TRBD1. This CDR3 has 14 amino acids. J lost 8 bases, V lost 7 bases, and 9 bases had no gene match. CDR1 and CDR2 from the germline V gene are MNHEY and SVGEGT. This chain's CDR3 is CASTNRGQGVGYTF. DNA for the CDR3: TGTGCCAGCACCAACCGGGGACAGGGGGTCGGCTACACCTTC.

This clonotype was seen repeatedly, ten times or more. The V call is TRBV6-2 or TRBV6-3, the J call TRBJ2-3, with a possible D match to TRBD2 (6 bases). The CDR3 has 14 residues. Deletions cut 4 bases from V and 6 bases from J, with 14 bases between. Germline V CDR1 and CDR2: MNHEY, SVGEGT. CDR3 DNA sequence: TGTGCCAGCAGTTGGGACTTTCTCACTGATACGCAGTATTTT. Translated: CASSWDFLTDTQYF.

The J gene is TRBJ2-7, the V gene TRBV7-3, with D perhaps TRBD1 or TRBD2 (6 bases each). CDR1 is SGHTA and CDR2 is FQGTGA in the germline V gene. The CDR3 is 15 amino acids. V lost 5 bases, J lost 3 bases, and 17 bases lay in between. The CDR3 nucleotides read TGTGCCAGCAGCCTACAGGGAGGACTTAGCTACGAGCAGTACTTC. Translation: CASSLQGGLSYEQYF.

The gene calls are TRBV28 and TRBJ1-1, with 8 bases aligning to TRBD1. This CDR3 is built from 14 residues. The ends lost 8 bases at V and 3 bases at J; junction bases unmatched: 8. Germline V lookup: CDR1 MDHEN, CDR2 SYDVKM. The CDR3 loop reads CASGSGQGDTEAFF. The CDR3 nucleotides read TGTGCCAGCGGGAGCGGACAGGGTGACACTGAAGCTTTCTTT.

CDR3 region: CSAEPPGQVSTDTQYF. DNA for the CDR3: TGCAGTGCTGAGCCTCCGGGACAGGTGTCCACAGATACGCAGTATTTT. The chain is built from TRBV20-1 and TRBJ2-3; 8 nucleotides align to TRBD1. In germline, CDR1 is DFQATT, CDR2 SNEGSKA (reference sequence). The CDR3 consists of 16 residues. The J segment lost 2 bases and the V segment lost 5 bases, leaving 12 bases of the junction unmatched.

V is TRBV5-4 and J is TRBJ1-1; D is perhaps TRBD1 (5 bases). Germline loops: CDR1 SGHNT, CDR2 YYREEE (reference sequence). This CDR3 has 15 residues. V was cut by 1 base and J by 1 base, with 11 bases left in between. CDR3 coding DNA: TGTGCCAGCAGCTTGATGATAGGGACGAACACTGAAGCTTTCTTT. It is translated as CASSLMIGTNTEAFF.

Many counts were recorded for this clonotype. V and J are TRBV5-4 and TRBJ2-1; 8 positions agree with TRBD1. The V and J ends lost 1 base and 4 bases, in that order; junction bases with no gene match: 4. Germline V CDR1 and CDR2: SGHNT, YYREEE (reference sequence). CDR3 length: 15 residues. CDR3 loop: CASSLQGARYNEQFF. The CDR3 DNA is TGTGCCAGCAGCTTGCAGGGGGCGCGGTACAATGAGCAGTTCTTC.

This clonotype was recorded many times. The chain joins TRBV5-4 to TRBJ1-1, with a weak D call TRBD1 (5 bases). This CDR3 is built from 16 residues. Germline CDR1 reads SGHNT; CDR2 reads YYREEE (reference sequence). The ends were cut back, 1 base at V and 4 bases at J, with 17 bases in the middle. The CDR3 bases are TGTGCCAGCAGCTTGACCGGGACGCTAAAGGGCACTGAAGCTTTCTTT. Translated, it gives CASSLTGTLKGTEAFF. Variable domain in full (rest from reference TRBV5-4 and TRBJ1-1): ETGVTQSPTHLIKTRGQQVTLRCSSQSGHNTVSWYQQALGQGPQFIFQYYREEENGRGNFPPRFSGLQFPNYSSELNVNALELDDSALYLCASSLTGTLKGTEAFFGQGTRLTVV.

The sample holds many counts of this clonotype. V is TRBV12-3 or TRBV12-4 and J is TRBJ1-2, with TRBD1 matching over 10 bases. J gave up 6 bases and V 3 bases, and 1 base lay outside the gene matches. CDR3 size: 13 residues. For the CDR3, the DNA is TGTGCCAGCAGTTTGACAGGGGGCCATGGCTACACCTTC. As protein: CASSLTGGHGYTF.